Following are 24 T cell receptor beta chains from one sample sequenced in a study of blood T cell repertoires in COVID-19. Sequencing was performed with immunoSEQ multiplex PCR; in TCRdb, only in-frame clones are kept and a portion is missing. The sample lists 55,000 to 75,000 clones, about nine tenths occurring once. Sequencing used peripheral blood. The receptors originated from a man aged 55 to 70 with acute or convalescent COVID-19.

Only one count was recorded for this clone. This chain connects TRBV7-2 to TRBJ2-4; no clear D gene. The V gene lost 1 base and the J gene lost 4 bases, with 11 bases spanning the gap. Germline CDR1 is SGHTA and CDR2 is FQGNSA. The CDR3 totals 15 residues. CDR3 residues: CASSLGGRQKNIQYF. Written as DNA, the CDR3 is TGTGCCAGCAGCTTAGGTGGCAGGCAAAAAAACATTCAGTACTTC.

CDR3 sequence: CASKLAGGFAYEQYF. CDR3 coding DNA: TGTGCCAGCAAACTAGCGGGGGGCTTTGCCTACGAGCAGTACTTC. J is TRBJ2-7 and V is TRBV6-5; 12 bases are a match to TRBD2. Losses at the gene ends were 7 bases for V and 2 bases for J; bases not matched to a gene: 6. CDR1 and CDR2 from the germline V gene are MNHEY and SVGAGI. The CDR3 extends over 15 amino acids.

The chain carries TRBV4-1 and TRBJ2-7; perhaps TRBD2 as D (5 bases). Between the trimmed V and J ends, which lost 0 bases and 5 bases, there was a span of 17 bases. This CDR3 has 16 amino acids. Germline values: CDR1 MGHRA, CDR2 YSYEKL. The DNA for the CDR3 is TGCGCCAGCAGCCAAGATGGTTGGTCGGGAATCAACGAGCAGTACTTC. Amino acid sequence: CASSQDGWSGINEQYF.

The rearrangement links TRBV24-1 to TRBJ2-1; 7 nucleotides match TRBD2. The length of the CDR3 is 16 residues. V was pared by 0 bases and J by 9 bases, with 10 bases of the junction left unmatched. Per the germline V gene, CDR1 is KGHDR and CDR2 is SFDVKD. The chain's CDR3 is CATSDLAGSGATEQFF. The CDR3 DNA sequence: TGTGCCACCAGTGATTTGGCCGGGAGCGGGGCCACTGAGCAGTTCTTC.

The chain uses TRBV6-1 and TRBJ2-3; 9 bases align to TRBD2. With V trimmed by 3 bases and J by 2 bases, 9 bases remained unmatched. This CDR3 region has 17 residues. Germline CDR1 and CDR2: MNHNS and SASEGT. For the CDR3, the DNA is TGTGCCAGCAGTGAGATGGTAGCGGGGGAGCTCACAGATACGCAGTATTTT. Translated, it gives CASSEMVAGELTDTQYF.

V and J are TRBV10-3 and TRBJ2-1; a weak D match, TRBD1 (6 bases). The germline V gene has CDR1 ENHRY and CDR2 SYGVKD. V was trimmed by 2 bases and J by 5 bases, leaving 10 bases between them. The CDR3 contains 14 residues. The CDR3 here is CAISERTENNEQFF. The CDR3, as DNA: TGTGCCATCAGTGAGAGGACAGAAAACAATGAGCAGTTCTTC.

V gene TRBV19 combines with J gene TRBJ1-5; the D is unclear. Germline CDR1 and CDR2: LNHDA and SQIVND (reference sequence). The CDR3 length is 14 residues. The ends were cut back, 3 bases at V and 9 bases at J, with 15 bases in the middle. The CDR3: CASSIGGEKRPQHF. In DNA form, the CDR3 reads TGTGCCAGTAGTATCGGCGGGGAAAAGAGGCCCCAGCATTTT.

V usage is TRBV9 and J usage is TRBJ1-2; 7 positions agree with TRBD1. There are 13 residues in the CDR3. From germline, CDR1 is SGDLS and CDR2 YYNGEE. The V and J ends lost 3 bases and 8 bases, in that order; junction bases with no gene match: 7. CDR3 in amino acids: CASSAAGGWGYTF. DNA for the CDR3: TGTGCCAGCAGCGCTGCAGGGGGTTGGGGCTACACCTTC.

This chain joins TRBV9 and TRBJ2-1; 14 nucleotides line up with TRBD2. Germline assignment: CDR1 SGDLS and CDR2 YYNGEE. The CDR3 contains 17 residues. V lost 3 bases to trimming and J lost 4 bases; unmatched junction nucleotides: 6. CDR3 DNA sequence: TGTGCCAGCAGCGCGTACGGGACTAGCGGGGGATACAATGAGCAGTTCTTC. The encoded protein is CASSAYGTSGGYNEQFF. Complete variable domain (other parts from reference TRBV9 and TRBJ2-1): DSGVTQTPKHLITATGQRVTLRCSPRSGDLSVYWYQQSLDQGLQFLIQYYNGEERAKGNILERFSAQQFPDLHSELNLSSLELGDSALYFCASSAYGTSGGYNEQFFGPGTRLTVL.

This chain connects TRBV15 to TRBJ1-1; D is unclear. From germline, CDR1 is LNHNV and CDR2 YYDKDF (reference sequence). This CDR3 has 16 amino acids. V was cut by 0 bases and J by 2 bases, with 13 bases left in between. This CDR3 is CATSRDRPSGNTEAFF. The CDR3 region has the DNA TGTGCCACCAGCAGAGATCGGCCATCAGGAAACACTGAAGCTTTCTTT.

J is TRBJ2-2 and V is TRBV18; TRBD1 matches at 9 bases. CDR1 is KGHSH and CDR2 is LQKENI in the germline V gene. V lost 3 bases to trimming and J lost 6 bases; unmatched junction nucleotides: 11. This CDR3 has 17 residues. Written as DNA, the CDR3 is TGTGCCAGCTCACCGCTGTACGGGACAGGGTTTTCCGGGGAGCTGTTTTTT. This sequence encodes CASSPLYGTGFSGELFF. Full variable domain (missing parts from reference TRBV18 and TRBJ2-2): NAGVMQNPRHLVRRRGQEARLRCSPMKGHSHVYWYRQLPEEGLKFMVYLQKENIIDESGMPKERFSAEFPKEGPSILRIQQVVRGDSAAYFCASSPLYGTGFSGELFFGEGSRLTVL.

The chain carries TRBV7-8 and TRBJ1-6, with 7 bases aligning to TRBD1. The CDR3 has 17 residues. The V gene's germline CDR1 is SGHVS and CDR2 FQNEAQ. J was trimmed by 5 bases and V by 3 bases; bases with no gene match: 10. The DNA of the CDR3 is TGTGCCAGCAGCTTGAGGACAGGCCCTTTGGATAATTCACCCCTCCACTTT. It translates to CASSLRTGPLDNSPLHF.

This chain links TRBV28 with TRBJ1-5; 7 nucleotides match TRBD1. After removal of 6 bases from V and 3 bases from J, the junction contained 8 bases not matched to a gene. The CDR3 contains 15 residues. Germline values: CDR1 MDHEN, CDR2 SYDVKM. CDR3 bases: TGTGCCAGCAGAGACAGGGTTAGCCCCAATCAGCCCCAGCATTTT. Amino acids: CASRDRVSPNQPQHF.

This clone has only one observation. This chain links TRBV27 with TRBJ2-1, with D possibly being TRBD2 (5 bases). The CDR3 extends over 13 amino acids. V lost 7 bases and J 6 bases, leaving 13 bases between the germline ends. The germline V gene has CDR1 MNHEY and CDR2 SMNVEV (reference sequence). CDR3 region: CASTFSSSNEQFF. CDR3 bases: TGTGCCAGCACGTTTTCTAGCTCCAATGAGCAGTTCTTC.

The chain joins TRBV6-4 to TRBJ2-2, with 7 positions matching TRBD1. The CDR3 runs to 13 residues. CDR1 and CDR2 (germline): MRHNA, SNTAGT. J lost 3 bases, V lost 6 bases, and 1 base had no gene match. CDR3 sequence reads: CASRGQYTGELFF. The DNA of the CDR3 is TGTGCCAGCAGGGGACAGTACACCGGGGAGCTGTTTTTT.

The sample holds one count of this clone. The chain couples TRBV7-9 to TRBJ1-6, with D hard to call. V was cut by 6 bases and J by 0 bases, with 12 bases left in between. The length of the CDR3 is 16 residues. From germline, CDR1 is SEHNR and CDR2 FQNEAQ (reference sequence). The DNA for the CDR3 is TGTGCCAGCAGGATCGCAGGAGGCTCCTATAATTCACCCCTCCACTTT. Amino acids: CASRIAGGSYNSPLHF.

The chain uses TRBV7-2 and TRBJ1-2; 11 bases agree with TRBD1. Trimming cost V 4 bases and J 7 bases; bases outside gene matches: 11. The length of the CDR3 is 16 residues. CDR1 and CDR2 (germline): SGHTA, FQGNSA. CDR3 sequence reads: CASSSMYRTGGGGYTF. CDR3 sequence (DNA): TGTGCCAGCAGCTCTATGTACAGGACAGGGGGCGGTGGCTACACCTTC.

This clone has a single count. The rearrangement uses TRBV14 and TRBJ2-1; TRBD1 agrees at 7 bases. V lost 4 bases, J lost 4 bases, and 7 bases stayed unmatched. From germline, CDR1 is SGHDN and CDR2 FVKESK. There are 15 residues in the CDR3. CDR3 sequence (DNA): TGTGCCAGCAGCCGCTGGGACAGCGCATACAATGAGCAGTTCTTC. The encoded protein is CASSRWDSAYNEQFF.

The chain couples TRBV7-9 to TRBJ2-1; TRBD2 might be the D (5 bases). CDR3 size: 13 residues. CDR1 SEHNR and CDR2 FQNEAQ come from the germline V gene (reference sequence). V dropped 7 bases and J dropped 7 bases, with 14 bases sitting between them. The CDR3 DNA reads TGTGCCAGCACCCTGTGGGGAGCTAATGAGCAGTTCTTC. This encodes CASTLWGANEQFF.

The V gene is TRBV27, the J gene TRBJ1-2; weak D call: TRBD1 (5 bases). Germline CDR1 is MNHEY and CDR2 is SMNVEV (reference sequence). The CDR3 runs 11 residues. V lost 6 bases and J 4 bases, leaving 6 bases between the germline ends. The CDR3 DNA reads TGTGCCAGCAGGGGGCTCTATGGCTACACCTTC. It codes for CASRGLYGYTF.

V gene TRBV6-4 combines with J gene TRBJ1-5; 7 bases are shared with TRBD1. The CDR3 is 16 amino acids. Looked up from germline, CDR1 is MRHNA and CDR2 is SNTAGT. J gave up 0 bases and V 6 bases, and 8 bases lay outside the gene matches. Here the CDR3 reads CASSGGQLYSNQPQHF. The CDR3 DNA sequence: TGTGCCAGCAGCGGGGGACAGCTTTATAGCAATCAGCCCCAGCATTTT.

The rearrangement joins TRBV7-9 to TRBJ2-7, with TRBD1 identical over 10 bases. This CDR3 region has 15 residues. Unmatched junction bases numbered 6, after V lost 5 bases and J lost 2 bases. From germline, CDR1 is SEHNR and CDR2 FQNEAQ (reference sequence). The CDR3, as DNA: TGTGCCAGCAGCGCGTGGACAGGGGGAACCTACGAGCAGTACTTC. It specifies CASSAWTGGTYEQYF. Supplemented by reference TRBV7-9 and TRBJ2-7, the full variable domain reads DTGVSQNPRHKITKRGQNVTFRCDPISEHNRLYWYRQTLGQGPEFLTYFQNEAQLEKSRLLSDRFSAERPKGSFSTLEIQRTEQGDSAMYLCASSAWTGGTYEQYFGPGTRLTVT.

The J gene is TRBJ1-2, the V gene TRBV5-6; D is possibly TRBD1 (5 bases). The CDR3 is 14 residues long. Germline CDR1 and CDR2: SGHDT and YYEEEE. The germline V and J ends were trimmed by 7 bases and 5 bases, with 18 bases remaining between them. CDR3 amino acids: CASFWNQGGYGYTF. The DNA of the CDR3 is TGTGCCAGCTTTTGGAATCAGGGAGGATATGGCTACACCTTC.

In DNA, the CDR3 is TGTGCCACCAGTGATTCCCCCGACAGGGCCGGCAATCAGCCCCAGCATTTT. Protein sequence: CATSDSPDRAGNQPQHF. The rearrangement uses TRBV24-1 and TRBJ1-5; 7 bases fit TRBD1. J lost 2 bases, V lost 2 bases, and 8 bases had no gene match. Germline values: CDR1 KGHDR, CDR2 SFDVKD. The CDR3 is 17 amino acids.